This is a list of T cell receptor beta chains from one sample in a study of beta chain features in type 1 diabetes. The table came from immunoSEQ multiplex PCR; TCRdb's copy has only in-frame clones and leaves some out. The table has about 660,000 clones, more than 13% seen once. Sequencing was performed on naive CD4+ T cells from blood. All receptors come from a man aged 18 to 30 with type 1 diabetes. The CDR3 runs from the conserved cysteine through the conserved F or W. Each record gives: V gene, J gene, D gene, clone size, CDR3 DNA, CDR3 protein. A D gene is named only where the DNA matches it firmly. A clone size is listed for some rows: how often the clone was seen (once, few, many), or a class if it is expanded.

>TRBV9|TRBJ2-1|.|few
TGTGCCAGCAGCGATGGAGCCAACAATGAGCAGTTCTTC
CASSDGANNEQFF
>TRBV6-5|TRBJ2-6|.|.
TGTGCCAGCAGTTACCGTGTGGGCTCTGGGGCCAACGTCCTGACTTTC
CASSYRVGSGANVLTF
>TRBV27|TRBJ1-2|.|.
TGTGCCAGCAGTTTCGCCTACTCCAGGGGTTATGGCTACACCTTC
CASSFAYSRGYGYTF
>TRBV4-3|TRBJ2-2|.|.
TGCGCCAGCAGCCAAACGGCCGCAGGGGCCGGGGAGCTGTTTTTT
CASSQTAAGAGELFF
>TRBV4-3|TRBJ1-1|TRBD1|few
TGCGCCAGCAGCCAAGATGGTAGGGGGCACACTGAAGCTTTCTTT
CASSQDGRGHTEAFF
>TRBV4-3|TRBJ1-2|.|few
TGCGCCAGCAGCCAGCTTACGAGGGGCAAGGACTACACCTTC
CASSQLTRGKDYTF
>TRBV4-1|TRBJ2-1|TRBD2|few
TGCGCCAGCAGCCAACCGGGAGGGCCGAAATACAATGAGCAGTTCTTC
CASSQPGGPKYNEQFF
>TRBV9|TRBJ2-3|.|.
TGTGCCAGCAGCGTAGATGGCCACACAGATACGCAGTATTTT
CASSVDGHTDTQYF
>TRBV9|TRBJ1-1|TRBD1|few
TGTGCCAGCAGCGTGATAGGACAGGGTGAAGCTTTCTTT
CASSVIGQGEAFF
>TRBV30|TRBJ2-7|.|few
TGTGCCTGGAGTAAGGGGCCCTCCTACGAGCAGTACTTC
CAWSKGPSYEQYF
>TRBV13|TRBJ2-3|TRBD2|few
TGTGCCAGCAGTTTAGCGGGAGGGGCAGATACGCAGTATTTT
CASSLAGGADTQYF
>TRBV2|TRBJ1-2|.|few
TGTGCCAGCAGCCGGGCCTCGGGGAACTATGGCTACACCTTC
CASSRASGNYGYTF
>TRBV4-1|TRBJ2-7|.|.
TGCGCCAGCAGCCAAGATCGTTCGGGGATTTCATACGAGCAGTACTTC
CASSQDRSGISYEQYF
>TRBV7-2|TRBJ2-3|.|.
TGTGCCAGCAGCATGAACGAGGGCCACCCGTCCGCAGATACGCAGTATTTT
CASSMNEGHPSADTQYF
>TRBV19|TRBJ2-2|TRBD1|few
TGTGCCAGTACTTCGAGCCGGGACAGAGTTCTGAACACCGGGGAGCTGTTTTTT
CASTSSRDRVLNTGELFF
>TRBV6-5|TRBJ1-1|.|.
TGTGCCAGCAGTTACTCGTACCAAATGAACACTGAAGCTTTCTTT
CASSYSYQMNTEAFF
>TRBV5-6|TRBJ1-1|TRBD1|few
TGTGCCAGCAGCTATAGGACAGGCTTGAACACTGAAGCTTTCTTT
CASSYRTGLNTEAFF
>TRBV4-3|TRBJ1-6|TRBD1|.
TGCGCCAGCAGCGGTGACAGGGGGGAAAATTCACCCCTCCACTTT
CASSGDRGENSPLHF
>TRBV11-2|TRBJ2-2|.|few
TGTGCCAGCAGCTTAGCCGGGGCAGGGGTCACCGGGGAGCTGTTTTTT
CASSLAGAGVTGELFF
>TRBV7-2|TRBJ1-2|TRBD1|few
TGTGCCAGCAGTTTCGACAGGGGGCCCAGGGGCTACACCTTC
CASSFDRGPRGYTF
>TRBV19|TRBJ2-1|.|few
TGTGCCAGTAGTACTAGCTCCTACAATGAGCAGTTCTTC
CASSTSSYNEQFF
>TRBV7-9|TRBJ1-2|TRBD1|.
TGTGCCAGCAGCTTAACAGGGGTCGTCTATGGCTACACCTTC
CASSLTGVVYGYTF
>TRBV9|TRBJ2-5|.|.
TGTGCCAGCAGCGTAGGGGCAGGATACATTCAAGAGACCCAGTACTTC
CASSVGAGYIQETQYF
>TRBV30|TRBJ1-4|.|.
TGTGCCTGGAATCAGGCAACTAATGAAAAACTGTTTTTT
CAWNQATNEKLFF
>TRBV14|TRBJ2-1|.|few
TGTGCCAGCAGCCAAGTAGTGGGAGGCCCCTACAATGAGCAGTTCTTC
CASSQVVGGPYNEQFF
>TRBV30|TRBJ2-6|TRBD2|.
TGTGCCGGGGGACTAGCGCCGTACTCTGGGGCCAACGTCCTGACTTTC
CAGGLAPYSGANVLTF
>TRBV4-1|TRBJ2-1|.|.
TGCGCCAGCAGCCGTATGGCGGCGAGCTCCTACAATGAGCAGTTCTTC
CASSRMAASSYNEQFF
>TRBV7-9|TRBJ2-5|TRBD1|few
TGTGCCAGCTTGAGACCAGGGGGTAGGGAGACCCAGTACTTC
CASLRPGGRETQYF
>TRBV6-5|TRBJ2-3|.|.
TGTGCCAGCAGTTACTCGACGGCCCGGGGTACGCAGTATTTT
CASSYSTARGTQYF
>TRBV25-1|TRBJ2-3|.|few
TGTGCCAGCAGTGAATTGGGTAGCACAGATACGCAGTATTTT
CASSELGSTDTQYF
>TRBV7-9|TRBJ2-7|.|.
TGTGCCAGCAGCTTACTAGACAACTACGAGCAGTACTTC
CASSLLDNYEQYF
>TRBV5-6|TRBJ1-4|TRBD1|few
TGTGCCAGCAGCCTTGGGACAGGGGAAAAACTGTTTTTT
CASSLGTGEKLFF
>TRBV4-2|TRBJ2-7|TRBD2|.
TGTGCCAGCAGCCAAGCTAATAGCGGGTCCTCCTACGAGCAGTACTTC
CASSQANSGSSYEQYF
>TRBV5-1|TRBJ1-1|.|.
TGCGCCAGCAGCTTGATGCAGGGCTCCTCCATGAACACTGAAGCTTTCTTT
CASSLMQGSSMNTEAFF
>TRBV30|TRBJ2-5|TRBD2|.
TGTGCCTGGACTAGCGGGGAGACCCAGTACTTC
CAWTSGETQYF
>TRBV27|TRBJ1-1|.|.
TGTGCCAGCAGTTACGGGACACTCGCCGGCACTGAAGCTTTCTTT
CASSYGTLAGTEAFF
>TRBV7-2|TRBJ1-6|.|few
TGTGCCAGCAGCTTGAAGGGAATGAATTCACCCCTCCACTTT
CASSLKGMNSPLHF
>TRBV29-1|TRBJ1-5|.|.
TGCAGCGTTCTGGCAGGGTTAAATCAGCCCCAGCATTTT
CSVLAGLNQPQHF
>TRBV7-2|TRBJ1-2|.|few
TGTGCCAGCAGCTTACAACAGAACTATGGCTACACCTTC
CASSLQQNYGYTF
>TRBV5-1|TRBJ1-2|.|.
.
CASSLVGQGAPTF
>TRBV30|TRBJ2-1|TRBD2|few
TGTGCCTGGCGTCGACTAGCGGGGGGCCTTAGGGATGAGCAGTTCTTC
CAWRRLAGGLRDEQFF
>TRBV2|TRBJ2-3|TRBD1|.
TGTGCCAGCGGGGGACAGGGGGATCCCATTTTCACAGATACGCAGTATTTT
CASGGQGDPIFTDTQYF
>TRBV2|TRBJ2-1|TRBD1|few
TGTGCCAGCAGCGTAGCCGACAGGGGCTCCTACAATGAGCAGTTCTTC
CASSVADRGSYNEQFF
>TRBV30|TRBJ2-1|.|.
TGTGCCTGGAGTGTAGGGGGGCCGAACGGACGGTTCTTC
CAWSVGGPNGRFF
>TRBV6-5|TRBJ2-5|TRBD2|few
TGTGCCAGCAGTTACTCCCAGCGGGGGCTGGGAGAGACCCAGTACTTC
CASSYSQRGLGETQYF
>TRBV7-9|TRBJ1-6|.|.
TGTGCCAGCAGAAGAGCGTACCCTAATTCACCCCTCCACTTT
CASRRAYPNSPLHF
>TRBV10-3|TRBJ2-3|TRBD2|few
TGTGCCATCACAGCGGGGGCCTTCGGAGATACGCAGTATTTT
CAITAGAFGDTQYF
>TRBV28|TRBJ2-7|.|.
TGTGCCAGCAGTTTAGGCACAGTTTTCGCCGAGCAGTACTTC
CASSLGTVFAEQYF
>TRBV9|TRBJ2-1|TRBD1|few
TGTGCCAGCAGCGCGATTGGACGGGACAGCTACAATGAGCAGTTCTTC
CASSAIGRDSYNEQFF
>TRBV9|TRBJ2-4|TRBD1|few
TGTGCCAGCAGCGGGACAGGGGGAGAAAAGGGGAGAAACATTCAGTACTTC
CASSGTGGEKGRNIQYF
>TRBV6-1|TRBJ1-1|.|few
TGTGCCAGCAAGATGAACACTGAAGCTTTCTTT
CASKMNTEAFF
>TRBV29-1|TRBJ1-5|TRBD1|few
TGCAGCGTGGGGACAGTAGGCAATCAGCCCCAGCATTTT
CSVGTVGNQPQHF